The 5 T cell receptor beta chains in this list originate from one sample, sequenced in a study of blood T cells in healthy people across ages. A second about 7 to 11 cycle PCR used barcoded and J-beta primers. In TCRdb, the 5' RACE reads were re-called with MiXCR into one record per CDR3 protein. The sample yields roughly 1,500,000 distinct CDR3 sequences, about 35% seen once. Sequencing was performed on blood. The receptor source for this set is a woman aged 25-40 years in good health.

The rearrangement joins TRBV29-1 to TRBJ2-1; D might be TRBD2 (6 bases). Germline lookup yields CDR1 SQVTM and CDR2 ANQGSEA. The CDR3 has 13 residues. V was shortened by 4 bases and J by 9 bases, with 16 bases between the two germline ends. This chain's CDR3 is CSVGRETDSEQFF. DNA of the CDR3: TGCAGCGTTGGCCGGGAGACTGACAGTGAGCAGTTCTTC.

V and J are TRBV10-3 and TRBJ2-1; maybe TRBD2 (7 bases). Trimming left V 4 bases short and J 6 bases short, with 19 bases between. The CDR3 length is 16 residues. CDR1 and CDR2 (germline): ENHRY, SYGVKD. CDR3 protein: CAISAGGQVSFNEQFF. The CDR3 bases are TGTGCCATCAGTGCCGGGGGGCAGGTTTCTTTCAATGAGCAGTTCTTC.

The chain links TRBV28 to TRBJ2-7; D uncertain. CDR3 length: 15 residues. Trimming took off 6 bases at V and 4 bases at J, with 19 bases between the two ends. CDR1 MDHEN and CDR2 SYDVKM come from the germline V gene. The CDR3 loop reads CASSSGLLLRYEQYF. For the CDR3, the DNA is TGTGCCAGCAGCTCGGGTCTCTTGTTAAGATACGAGCAGTACTTC.

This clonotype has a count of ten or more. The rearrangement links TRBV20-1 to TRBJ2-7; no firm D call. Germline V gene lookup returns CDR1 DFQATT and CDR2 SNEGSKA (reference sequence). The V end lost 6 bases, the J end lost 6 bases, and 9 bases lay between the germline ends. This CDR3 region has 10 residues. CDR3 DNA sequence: TGCAGTGCGGGGATCGGCGAGCAGTACTTC. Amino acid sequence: CSAGIGEQYF.

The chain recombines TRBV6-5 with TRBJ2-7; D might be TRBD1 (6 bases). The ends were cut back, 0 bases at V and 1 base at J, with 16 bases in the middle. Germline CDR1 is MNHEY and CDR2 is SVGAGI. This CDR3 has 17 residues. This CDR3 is CASSYSSKGDPSYEQYF. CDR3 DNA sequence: TGTGCCAGCAGTTACTCGAGTAAGGGGGACCCTTCCTACGAGCAGTACTTC.